The rows below give T cell receptor beta chains drawn from one sample of a study of OX40 agonist ivuxolimab in advanced cancers. Only in-frame clones appear in the TCRdb table, and some are missing; sequencing was by immunoSEQ multiplex PCR. The sample carries 70,000 to 90,000 clones, more than 75% recorded once. The specimen comprised CD4+ or CD8+ T cells sorted from blood, sampled in a trial of the OX40 agonist ivuxolimab. The receptor set was obtained from an adult with an advanced solid tumor such as melanoma, head and neck, liver or kidney cancer. The CDR3 runs from the conserved cysteine through the conserved F or W. Each record gives: J gene, CDR3 length, D gene, V gene, clone size, CDR3 DNA, CDR3 protein. D genes are given only for firm matches. Some rows have no size entry. The others give once, few or many, or a class for an expanded clone.

J gene: TRBJ1-6
CDR3 length: 16
D gene: .
V gene: TRBV7-9
clone size: .
CDR3 DNA: TGTGCCAGCAGCCCGAGAGGTCGGCGGGTTAATTCACCCCTCCACTTT
CDR3 protein: CASSPRGRRVNSPLHF

J gene: TRBJ2-1
CDR3 length: 16
D gene: TRBD2
V gene: TRBV10-2
clone size: .
CDR3 DNA: TGCGCCAGCAGTGAGTCGGTACTAGCGGGAGGTAATGAGCAGTTCTTC
CDR3 protein: CASSESVLAGGNEQFF

J gene: TRBJ1-5
CDR3 length: 13
D gene: .
V gene: TRBV30
clone size: .
CDR3 DNA: TGTGCCTGGAGTGTTGCTCTCGGCCAGCCCCAGCATTTT
CDR3 protein: CAWSVALGQPQHF

J gene: TRBJ2-5
CDR3 length: 11
D gene: .
V gene: TRBV6-1
clone size: .
CDR3 DNA: TGTGCCACCACATGGATTGGGCCCCAGTACTTC
CDR3 protein: CATTWIGPQYF

J gene: TRBJ1-3
CDR3 length: 15
D gene: TRBD1
V gene: TRBV11-2
clone size: .
CDR3 DNA: TGTGCCAGCAGCTCGGTGACAGGGGTGGGAAACACCATATATTTT
CDR3 protein: CASSSVTGVGNTIYF

J gene: TRBJ1-3
CDR3 length: 18
D gene: .
V gene: TRBV5-1
clone size: .
CDR3 DNA: TGCGCCAGCAGCTTGGCCTCGGCTCCCGGCGGCTCTGGAAACACCATATATTTT
CDR3 protein: CASSLASAPGGSGNTIYF

J gene: TRBJ2-2
CDR3 length: 17
D gene: TRBD1
V gene: TRBV5-8
clone size: .
CDR3 DNA: TGTGCCAGCAGCGCGTCACCGGGACAGGGGGTGACCGGGGAGCTGTTTTTT
CDR3 protein: CASSASPGQGVTGELFF

J gene: TRBJ2-5
CDR3 length: 14
D gene: .
V gene: TRBV28
clone size: .
CDR3 DNA: TGTGCCACAGGGACGGCAGGGCCCTGGGAGACCCAGTACTTC
CDR3 protein: CATGTAGPWETQYF

J gene: TRBJ1-4
CDR3 length: 16
D gene: TRBD1
V gene: TRBV6-1
clone size: .
CDR3 DNA: TGTGCCAGCAGTGTATTCGTCGGAGGGGGCGGTGAAAAACTGTTTTTT
CDR3 protein: CASSVFVGGGGEKLFF

J gene: TRBJ1-1
CDR3 length: 15
D gene: .
V gene: TRBV5-1
clone size: .
CDR3 DNA: TGCGCCAGCAGCGAAGGGACAACCATGAACACTGAAGCTTTCTTT
CDR3 protein: CASSEGTTMNTEAFF

J gene: TRBJ2-3
CDR3 length: 15
D gene: TRBD1
V gene: TRBV7-9
clone size: .
CDR3 DNA: TGTGCCAGCAGCGGGTGGACAGGTAGCACAGATACGCAGTATTTT
CDR3 protein: CASSGWTGSTDTQYF

J gene: TRBJ1-6
CDR3 length: 14
D gene: .
V gene: TRBV6-5
clone size: .
CDR3 DNA: TGTGCCAGCGGGGGAACAGGCAAACTAGTTCCCCTCCACTTT
CDR3 protein: CASGGTGKLVPLHF

J gene: TRBJ2-2
CDR3 length: 15
D gene: .
V gene: TRBV11-2
clone size: .
CDR3 DNA: TGTGCCAGCAGCAGCGGTCGGGGATCCACCGGGGAGCTGTTTTTT
CDR3 protein: CASSSGRGSTGELFF

J gene: TRBJ1-1
CDR3 length: 14
D gene: .
V gene: TRBV2
clone size: few
CDR3 DNA: TGTGCCAGCGCAGGGATTTGGGGGAACACTGAAGCTTTCTTT
CDR3 protein: CASAGIWGNTEAFF

J gene: TRBJ1-5
CDR3 length: 15
D gene: .
V gene: TRBV7-2
clone size: .
CDR3 DNA: TGTGCCAGCAGCTTAGTAGGGGCAGGCAATCAGCCCCAGCATTTT
CDR3 protein: CASSLVGAGNQPQHF

J gene: TRBJ1-1
CDR3 length: 14
D gene: TRBD1
V gene: TRBV5-1
clone size: .
CDR3 DNA: TGCGCCAGCAGCCAAGGACAGGGGGCTACTGAAGCTTTCTTT
CDR3 protein: CASSQGQGATEAFF

J gene: TRBJ1-4
CDR3 length: 14
D gene: TRBD1
V gene: TRBV5-4
clone size: .
CDR3 DNA: TGTGCCAGCAGCAGGACAGGGGCAGGGGAAAAACTGTTTTTT
CDR3 protein: CASSRTGAGEKLFF

J gene: TRBJ2-1
CDR3 length: 13
D gene: .
V gene: TRBV27
clone size: .
CDR3 DNA: TGTGCCAGCAGTCGACCCTCCTACAATGAGCAGTTCTTC
CDR3 protein: CASSRPSYNEQFF

J gene: TRBJ1-5
CDR3 length: 15
D gene: .
V gene: TRBV28
clone size: .
CDR3 DNA: TGTGCCAGCAGTACGCCCCTCGGGGGCCATCAGCCCCAGCATTTT
CDR3 protein: CASSTPLGGHQPQHF

J gene: TRBJ2-1
CDR3 length: 19
D gene: .
V gene: TRBV28
clone size: .
CDR3 DNA: TGTGCCAGCAGTCCCGCCCCCGGGAGGGGGCCCTCTTCCTACAATGAGCAGTTCTTC
CDR3 protein: CASSPAPGRGPSSYNEQFF

J gene: TRBJ2-2
CDR3 length: 15
D gene: TRBD1
V gene: TRBV7-8
clone size: .
CDR3 DNA: TGTGCCAGCAGCTCTACAGGGGGCGGCACCGGGGAGCTGTTTTTT
CDR3 protein: CASSSTGGGTGELFF

J gene: TRBJ2-3
CDR3 length: 14
D gene: .
V gene: TRBV7-3
clone size: .
CDR3 DNA: TGTGCCAGCAGCTTACTAGGCCCCACAGATACGCAGTATTTT
CDR3 protein: CASSLLGPTDTQYF

J gene: TRBJ1-1
CDR3 length: 15
D gene: .
V gene: TRBV15
clone size: .
CDR3 DNA: TGTGCCACCAGCAGACGAGGAGACAGATCCACTGAAGCTTTCTTT
CDR3 protein: CATSRRGDRSTEAFF

J gene: TRBJ2-7
CDR3 length: 15
D gene: TRBD1
V gene: TRBV4-3
clone size: .
CDR3 DNA: TGCGCCAGCAGCCAAGGTGATGACAGGGTGAGCGAGCAGTACTTC
CDR3 protein: CASSQGDDRVSEQYF

J gene: TRBJ2-3
CDR3 length: 14
D gene: TRBD2
V gene: TRBV6-6
clone size: .
CDR3 DNA: TGTGCCAGCAGCCTTAGCGGGGGGACAGATACGCAGTATTTT
CDR3 protein: CASSLSGGTDTQYF

J gene: TRBJ1-4
CDR3 length: 17
D gene: TRBD1
V gene: TRBV19
clone size: .
CDR3 DNA: TGTGCCAGTACAAAACAGGGGAACCAATGGACTAATGAAAAACTGTTTTTT
CDR3 protein: CASTKQGNQWTNEKLFF

J gene: TRBJ1-3
CDR3 length: 13
D gene: .
V gene: TRBV9
clone size: .
CDR3 DNA: TGTGCCAGCAGCGGGTCTGGTGGAAACACCATATATTTT
CDR3 protein: CASSGSGGNTIYF

J gene: TRBJ2-7
CDR3 length: 14
D gene: .
V gene: TRBV28
clone size: once
CDR3 DNA: TGTGCCAGCAGTCTACCACAGGGACCCTACGAGCAGTACTTC
CDR3 protein: CASSLPQGPYEQYF

J gene: TRBJ1-1
CDR3 length: 14
D gene: .
V gene: TRBV9
clone size: .
CDR3 DNA: TGTGCCAGCAGCGTCGGTCCAGGGGTCACTGAAGCTTTCTTT
CDR3 protein: CASSVGPGVTEAFF

J gene: TRBJ1-1
CDR3 length: 13
D gene: .
V gene: TRBV19
clone size: few
CDR3 DNA: TGTGCCAGTAGGAAGACAGGGAACACTGAAGCTTTCTTT
CDR3 protein: CASRKTGNTEAFF

J gene: TRBJ2-5
CDR3 length: 14
D gene: .
V gene: TRBV6-5
clone size: .
CDR3 DNA: TGTGCCAGCAGCCCGCGAGCATTCCAAGAGACCCAGTACTTC
CDR3 protein: CASSPRAFQETQYF

J gene: TRBJ2-7
CDR3 length: 13
D gene: .
V gene: TRBV7-6
clone size: .
CDR3 DNA: TGTGCCAGCAGCTCTGACAGTACCTACGAGCAGTACTTC
CDR3 protein: CASSSDSTYEQYF

J gene: TRBJ2-1
CDR3 length: 13
D gene: .
V gene: TRBV7-2
clone size: .
CDR3 DNA: TGTGCCAGCAGCTTAGATCCCCGAAATGAGCAGTTCTTC
CDR3 protein: CASSLDPRNEQFF

J gene: TRBJ2-7
CDR3 length: 15
D gene: .
V gene: TRBV7-8
clone size: .
CDR3 DNA: TGTGCCAGCAGCTTAAAGGCGGCCAGAGCCTACGAGCAGTACTTC
CDR3 protein: CASSLKAARAYEQYF

J gene: TRBJ1-3
CDR3 length: 15
D gene: .
V gene: TRBV4-1
clone size: .
CDR3 DNA: TGCGCCAGCAGCCGGGCGGACTTCTCTGGAAACACCATATATTTT
CDR3 protein: CASSRADFSGNTIYF

J gene: TRBJ2-5
CDR3 length: 14
D gene: .
V gene: TRBV2
clone size: .
CDR3 DNA: TGTGCCAGCAGTGACAGGGGAGTAGGGGAGACCCAGTACTTC
CDR3 protein: CASSDRGVGETQYF

J gene: TRBJ1-4
CDR3 length: 16
D gene: TRBD1
V gene: TRBV6-5
clone size: .
CDR3 DNA: TGTGCCAGCAGTTCAACCCGGACAGGACTAAATGAAAAACTGTTTTTT
CDR3 protein: CASSSTRTGLNEKLFF

J gene: TRBJ1-6
CDR3 length: 18
D gene: .
V gene: TRBV7-2
clone size: .
CDR3 DNA: TGTGCCAGCAGCCCCCCTGAAAGGGGGATCTCCTATAATTCACCCCTCCACTTT
CDR3 protein: CASSPPERGISYNSPLHF